The clone carrying this TCR beta chain was recorded a few times. Its antigen is as yet unknown. MiXCR, run by TCRdb on the reads, gives a single entry per CDR3 protein. The sample records some 900,000 distinct CDR3 sequences, 32% being singletons. This sample is drawn from a study of T cell repertoires in cytomegalovirus infection. The CDR3 spans 16 residues. From germline, CDR1 is SNHLY and CDR2 FYNNEI. V lost 1 base and J lost 0, with 7 bases in between. The rearrangement links TRBV2 to TRBJ1-6; D not certain. Sequences were derived from cultured CD8+ T cells from PBMCs, sampled from culture after CMV antigen stimulation. The TCR originated in a human donor in good health (CMV status not recorded). Some clones in this sample may be carry-over from other donors' samples. The CDR3 region is CASSEGPLSYNSPLHF. The CDR3 region has the DNA TGTGCCAGCAGTGAAGGTCCCCTCTCCTATAATTCACCCCTCCACTTT.